This TCR beta chain was obtained from a study of blood T cell repertoires in COVID-19 (TCRdb year 2020). Turning to the overall study: Collaborator samples came from the United States, Italy and Spain and covered acute and convalescent phases of COVID-19. The repertoires were released in a freely available public database intended as a resource for research on the immune response to SARS-CoV-2. The samples were drawn from the first 160 participants of the ongoing ImmuneRACE study and from 1,254 subjects provided by 6 global collaborators. Where HLA class I and class II types were available, the types were taken from metadata supplied by the sample provider, not from assay-based typing. Nearly every sample came with metadata listing a de-identified subject ID, COVID-19 status, age in years and sex. The material from the prospective study consisted of cDNA or gDNA derived from T cells, B-cell-depleted T cells, or PBMCs. The dataset comprised deeply sampled blood TCRbeta repertoires from subjects exposed to, actively infected with, or recovered from COVID-19.

Note on this clone: Its cognate antigen has yet to be identified. A read error may produce the germline difference seen at one junction end.

The cysteine opens and the phenylalanine closes a CDR3 of 10 amino acids. This entry keeps only the CDR3 DNA: 30 bases, framed from base 1. CDR1 SQVTM and CDR2 ANQGSEA were looked up in the germline V gene. The collaborating institutions used their own protocols to collect whole blood in K2EDTA tubes. Collaborator samples were shipped for TCRbeta analysis as frozen whole blood, isolated PBMCs, or DNA extracted from either sample type. Broad study findings and their caveats: The quantity of clinical and demographic metadata differed by source and by participant and was supplied without curation.

TCRbeta CDR3 regions were amplified from genomic DNA using the immunoSEQ Assay, a bias-controlled multiplex PCR. The paper's processing steps were these. Within the assay, amplification of reference gene primers was used to estimate how many nucleated cells each sample contained. To quantify the absolute abundance of each unique TCRbeta CDR3 rearrangement, sequence reads were collapsed and filtered. For each sample, productive Simpson clonality was calculated as the square root of Simpson's diversity index over productive rearrangements. The table comes from immuneACCESS by way of TCRdb, which keeps in-frame sequences with V and J called. Part of the clones is missing from these tables; in studies checked, under half for an unresolved V gene and the rest for unknown reasons. The DNA was the basis for D and trimming; V, J and clone size are from that table. For this sample the table gives 110,000 to 150,000 clones, of which roughly 86% were detected only once. About 10% of the sample is in the top ten clones.

The chain was built from TRBV29-1 and TRBJ1-1; the D gene is unclear. The source is a man in his fifties or sixties with active or convalescent COVID-19. Sequencing used peripheral blood. CDR3 reads: CSVGNSEAFF. The nucleotide sequence is TGCAGCGTTGGTAACAGTGAAGCTTTCTTT.